A selection of T cell receptor beta chains follows, all from one sample in a study of blood T cell repertoires in COVID-19. TCRdb keeps only in-frame clones here, not all; method: immunoSEQ multiplex PCR. The data hold over 150,000 clones, with approximately 81% observed a single time. The sample was peripheral blood. These receptors were obtained from a man aged 35 to 55 with acute or convalescent COVID-19. CDR3s leave out the opening cysteine and the closing phenylalanine or tryptophan. The D gene is left open where the match is weak.

>TRBD2|TRBV5-4|TRBJ2-7|13
ASSLGPGGTYEQY
>TRBD1|TRBV30|TRBJ2-7|10
AWNRGHYEQY
>TRBD2|TRBV6-1|TRBJ2-3|13
ASSEVAGGSDTQY
>NA|TRBV12-2|TRBJ2-1|14
ASRLLPRGERNEQF
>TRBD1|TRBV7-9|TRBJ1-1|12
ASSLAGQGFSAF
>TRBD1|TRBV11-2|TRBJ1-2|13
ASSRPRQGGGGYT
>NA|TRBV6-5|TRBJ2-5|10
ASSPGGETQY
>NA|TRBV30|TRBJ1-1|10
AWTEGVTEAF
>NA|TRBV12-3/TRBV12-4|TRBJ2-5|11
ASRPGSQETQY
>NA|TRBV2|TRBJ2-3|15
ASSDPISRGLFDTQY
>NA|TRBV7-3|TRBJ2-1|14
ASSLWGPSSYNEQF
>NA|TRBV2|TRBJ1-2|10
ASRVSDYGYT
>NA|TRBV15|TRBJ1-2|11
ATSRDSPYGYT
>NA|TRBV7-9|TRBJ1-4|13
ASSLQTVGGEKLF
>TRBD1|TRBV2|TRBJ1-1|12
ASSPGQGTTEAF
>NA|TRBV24-1|TRBJ2-2|11
ATSGASIGELF
>TRBD1|TRBV7-2|TRBJ1-5|12
ASSLDRGTQPQH
>NA|TRBV6-6|TRBJ1-3|13
ASGQGSFSGNTIY
>TRBD2|TRBV9|TRBJ2-3|16
ASSVAGERGGRSDTQY
>NA|TRBV2|TRBJ2-1|9
ASRSYNEQF
>NA|TRBV3-1/TRBV3-2|TRBJ1-1|15
ASSRDIVGTGATEAF
>NA|TRBV4-1|TRBJ2-7|13
ASSLEFEGQAEQY
>NA|TRBV7-2|TRBJ1-1|11
ASSLSPGLEAF
>TRBD1|TRBV5-4|TRBJ2-1|13
ASSLTTGGDNEQF
>TRBD1|TRBV14|TRBJ2-3|13
ASSQGQASTDTQY
>TRBD1|TRBV5-6|TRBJ1-4|13
ASSSTGVTNEKLF
>NA|TRBV14|TRBJ2-5|14
ASSPWGSGPQETQY
>NA|TRBV9|TRBJ1-2|9
ASSRRGGYT
>TRBD1|TRBV7-8|TRBJ1-6|14
ASSPMGQDYNSPLH
>NA|TRBV7-9|TRBJ1-5|11
ASSPQGNQPQH
>TRBD2|TRBV12-5|TRBJ2-5|18
ASGLPPRSSGGHSAETQY
>TRBD1|TRBV13|TRBJ2-7|12
ASSLRQGEHEQY
>NA|TRBV5-1|TRBJ1-1|12
ASSLMTGHTEAF
>TRBD1|TRBV11-2|TRBJ2-7|11
ASSLTGNYEQY
>TRBD1|TRBV6-6|TRBJ1-6|11
ASRTGYQSPLH
>NA|TRBV24-1|TRBJ1-2|11
ATSGAGRHGYT
>NA|TRBV28|TRBJ1-6|9
ASSLRHSLH
>NA|TRBV30|TRBJ2-2|11
AWSGFIVRELF
>TRBD2|TRBV11-1|TRBJ2-5|14
ASSPKVGLARETQY
>TRBD1|TRBV7-9|TRBJ1-4|12
ASSFGQGNEKLF
>NA|TRBV6-4|TRBJ2-7|12
ASRGRGISYEQY
>TRBD2|TRBV5-1|TRBJ2-2|15
ASSLPSGGSETGELF
>NA|TRBV5-4|TRBJ2-2|13
ASSSRSGSTGELF
>NA|TRBV9|TRBJ1-6|12
ASRGLGASSPLH
>TRBD2|TRBV27|TRBJ2-1|15
ASSPPRLAGAHNEQF
>TRBD2|TRBV5-1|TRBJ2-5|11
ASSYTGREAQY
>NA|TRBV6-2/TRBV6-3|TRBJ1-1|12
ASSYSGRGTEAF
>TRBD1|TRBV29-1|TRBJ1-2|12
SVNGRQGQDGYT
>TRBD1|TRBV4-3|TRBJ2-2|13
ASSQGSTGIGELF
>NA|TRBV2|TRBJ2-3|12
ASSGTWRADTQY
>TRBD2|TRBV5-4|TRBJ2-7|11
ASSVAGGYEQY
>TRBD2|TRBV28|TRBJ2-1|14
ASSTPGLAAHNEQF
>NA|TRBV2|TRBJ1-5|12
ASSRSRGNQPQH
>NA|TRBV7-6|TRBJ2-3|13
ASSPGVSSTDTQY
>TRBD1|TRBV5-4|TRBJ2-1|15
ASSLPGGQGDYNEQF